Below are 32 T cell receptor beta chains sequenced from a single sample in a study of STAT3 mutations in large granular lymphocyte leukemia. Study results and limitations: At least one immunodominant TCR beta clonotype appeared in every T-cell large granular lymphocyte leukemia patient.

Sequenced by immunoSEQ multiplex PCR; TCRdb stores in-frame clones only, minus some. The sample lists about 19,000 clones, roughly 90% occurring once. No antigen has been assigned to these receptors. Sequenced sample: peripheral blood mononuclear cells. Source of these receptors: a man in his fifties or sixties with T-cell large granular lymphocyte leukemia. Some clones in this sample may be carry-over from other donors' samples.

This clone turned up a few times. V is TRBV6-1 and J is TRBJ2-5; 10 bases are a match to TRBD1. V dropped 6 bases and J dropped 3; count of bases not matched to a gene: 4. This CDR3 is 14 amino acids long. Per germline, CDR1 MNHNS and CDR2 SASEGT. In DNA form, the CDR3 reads TGTGCCAGCAGGATAGGGACAGGGGAAGAGACCCAGTACTTC. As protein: CASRIGTGEETQYF.

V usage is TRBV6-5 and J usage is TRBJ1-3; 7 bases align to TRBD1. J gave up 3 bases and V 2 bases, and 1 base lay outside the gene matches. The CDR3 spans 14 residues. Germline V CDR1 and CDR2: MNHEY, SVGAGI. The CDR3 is CASSYGDSGNTIYF. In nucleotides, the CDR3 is TGTGCCAGCAGTTACGGGGACAGTGGAAACACCATATATTTT.

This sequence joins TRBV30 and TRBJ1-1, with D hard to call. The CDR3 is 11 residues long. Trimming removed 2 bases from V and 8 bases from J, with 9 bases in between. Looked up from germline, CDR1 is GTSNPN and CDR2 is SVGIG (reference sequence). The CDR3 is CAWSKSVEAFF. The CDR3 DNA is TGTGCCTGGAGTAAATCGGTAGAAGCTTTCTTT. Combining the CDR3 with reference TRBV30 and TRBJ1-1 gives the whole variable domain SQTIHQWPATLVQPVGSPLSLECTVEGTSNPNLYWYRQAAGRGLQLLFYSVGIGQISSEVPQNLSASRPQDRQFILSSKKLLLSDSGFYLCAWSKSVEAFFGQGTRLTVV.

The CDR3 protein is CSVGGSDTQYF. The CDR3 DNA reads as TGCAGTGTGGGCGGGTCGGATACGCAGTATTTT. This chain uses TRBV20-1 with TRBJ2-3, with D perhaps TRBD2 (5 bases). The germline V gene has CDR1 DFQATT and CDR2 SNEGSKA (reference sequence). The CDR3 consists of 11 residues. Trimming stripped 7 bases from V and 6 bases from J, with 11 bases between.

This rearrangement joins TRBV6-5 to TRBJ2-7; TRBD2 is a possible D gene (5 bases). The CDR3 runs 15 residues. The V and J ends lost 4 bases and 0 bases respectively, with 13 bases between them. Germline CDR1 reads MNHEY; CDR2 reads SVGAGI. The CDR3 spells CASSSRASGSYEQYF. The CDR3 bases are TGTGCCAGCAGTTCTAGAGCAAGCGGCTCCTACGAGCAGTACTTC.

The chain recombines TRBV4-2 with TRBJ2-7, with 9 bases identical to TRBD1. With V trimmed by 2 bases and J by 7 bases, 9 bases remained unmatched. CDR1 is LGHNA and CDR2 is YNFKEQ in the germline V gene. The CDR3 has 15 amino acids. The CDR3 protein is CASSQPGTGSEEQYF. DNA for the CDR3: TGTGCCAGCAGCCAACCTGGGACAGGGTCTGAGGAGCAGTACTTC.

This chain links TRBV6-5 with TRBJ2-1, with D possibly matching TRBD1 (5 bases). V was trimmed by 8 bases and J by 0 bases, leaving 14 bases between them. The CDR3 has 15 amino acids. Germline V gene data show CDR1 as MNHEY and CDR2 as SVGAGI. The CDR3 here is CASQKGVSSYNEQFF. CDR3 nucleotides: TGTGCCAGCCAGAAAGGGGTTAGCTCCTACAATGAGCAGTTCTTC.

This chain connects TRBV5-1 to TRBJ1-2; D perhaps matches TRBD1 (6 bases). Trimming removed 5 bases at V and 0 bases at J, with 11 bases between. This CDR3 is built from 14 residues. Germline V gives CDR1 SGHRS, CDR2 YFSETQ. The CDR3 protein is CASRGAGANYGYTF. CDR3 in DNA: TGCGCCAGCAGGGGGGCTGGGGCTAACTATGGCTACACCTTC.

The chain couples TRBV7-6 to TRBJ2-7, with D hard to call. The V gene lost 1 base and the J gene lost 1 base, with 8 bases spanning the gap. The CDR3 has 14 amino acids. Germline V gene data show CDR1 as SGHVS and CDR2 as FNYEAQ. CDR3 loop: CASSLGRGSYEQYF. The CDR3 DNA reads TGTGCCAGCAGCTTAGGTCGCGGATCCTACGAGCAGTACTTC.

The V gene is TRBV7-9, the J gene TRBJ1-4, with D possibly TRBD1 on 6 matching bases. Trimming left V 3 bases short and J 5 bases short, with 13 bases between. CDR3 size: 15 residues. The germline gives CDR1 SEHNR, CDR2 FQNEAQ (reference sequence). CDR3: CASSFLGQPNEKLFF. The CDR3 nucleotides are TGTGCCAGCAGCTTTCTCGGACAGCCGAATGAAAAACTGTTTTTT.

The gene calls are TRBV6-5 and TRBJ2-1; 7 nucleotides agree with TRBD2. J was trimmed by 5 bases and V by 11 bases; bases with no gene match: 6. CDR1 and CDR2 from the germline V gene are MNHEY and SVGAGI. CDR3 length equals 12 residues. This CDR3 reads CAAGRLNNEQFF. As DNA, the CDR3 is TGTGCCGCCGGGAGGCTAAACAATGAGCAGTTCTTC.

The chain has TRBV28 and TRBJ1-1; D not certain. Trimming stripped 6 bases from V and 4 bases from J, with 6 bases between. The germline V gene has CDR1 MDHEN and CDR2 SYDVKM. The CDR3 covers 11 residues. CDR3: CASRGGTEAFF. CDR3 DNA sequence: TGTGCCAGCAGGGGAGGCACTGAAGCTTTCTTT.

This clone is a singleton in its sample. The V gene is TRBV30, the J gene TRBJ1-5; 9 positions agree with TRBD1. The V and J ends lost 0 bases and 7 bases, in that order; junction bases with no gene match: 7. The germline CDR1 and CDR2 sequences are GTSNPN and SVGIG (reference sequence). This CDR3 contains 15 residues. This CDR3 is CAWSVIGDRDQPQHF. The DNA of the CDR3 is TGTGCCTGGAGTGTAATTGGGGACAGGGACCAGCCCCAGCATTTT.

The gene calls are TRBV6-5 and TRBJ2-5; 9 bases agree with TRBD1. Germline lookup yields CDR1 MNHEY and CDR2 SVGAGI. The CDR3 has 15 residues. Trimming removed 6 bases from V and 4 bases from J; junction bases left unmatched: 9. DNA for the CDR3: TGTGCCAGCAGAAAGACAGGGGGGTCCCGAGAGACCCAGTACTTC. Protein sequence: CASRKTGGSRETQYF.

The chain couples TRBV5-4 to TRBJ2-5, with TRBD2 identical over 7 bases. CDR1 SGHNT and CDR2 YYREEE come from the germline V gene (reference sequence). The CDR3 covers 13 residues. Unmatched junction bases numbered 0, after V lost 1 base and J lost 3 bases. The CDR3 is CASSLLAEETQYF. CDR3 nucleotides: TGTGCCAGCAGCTTGCTAGCGGAAGAGACCCAGTACTTC.

CDR3 DNA sequence: TGTGCCAGCAGCGTTGTTCCGACGGGGAACTATGGCTACACCTTC. This sequence encodes CASSVVPTGNYGYTF. The chain is built from TRBV9 and TRBJ1-2, with D hard to call. The germline gives CDR1 SGDLS, CDR2 YYNGEE. Trimming shortened V by 2 bases and J by 2 bases, and 13 bases separated the two germline ends. This CDR3 contains 15 residues.

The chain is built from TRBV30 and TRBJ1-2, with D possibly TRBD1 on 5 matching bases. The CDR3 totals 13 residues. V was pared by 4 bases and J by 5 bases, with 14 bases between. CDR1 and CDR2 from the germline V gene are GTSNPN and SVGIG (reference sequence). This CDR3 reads CAWTPGIRYGYTF. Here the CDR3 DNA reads TGTGCCTGGACCCCAGGGATAAGATATGGCTACACCTTC.

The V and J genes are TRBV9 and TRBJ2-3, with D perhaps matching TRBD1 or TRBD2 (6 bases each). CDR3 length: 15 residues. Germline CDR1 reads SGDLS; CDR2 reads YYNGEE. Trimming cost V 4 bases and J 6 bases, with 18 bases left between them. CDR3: CASSHNGGPGDTQYF. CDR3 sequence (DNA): TGTGCCAGCAGCCACAACGGGGGCCCCGGGGATACGCAGTATTTT.

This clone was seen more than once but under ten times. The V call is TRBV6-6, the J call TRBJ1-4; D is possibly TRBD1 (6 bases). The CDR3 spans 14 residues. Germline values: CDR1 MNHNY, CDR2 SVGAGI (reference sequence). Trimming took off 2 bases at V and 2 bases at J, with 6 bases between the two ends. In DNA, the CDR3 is TGTGCCAGCAGTTACGGGGGCACTAATGAAAAACTGTTTTTT. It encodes CASSYGGTNEKLFF.

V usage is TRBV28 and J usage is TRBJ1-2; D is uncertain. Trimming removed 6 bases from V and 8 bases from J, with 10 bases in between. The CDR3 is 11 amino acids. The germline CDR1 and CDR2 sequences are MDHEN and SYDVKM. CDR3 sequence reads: CASRAPGGYTF. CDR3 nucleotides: TGTGCCAGCAGGGCACCAGGAGGCTACACCTTC.

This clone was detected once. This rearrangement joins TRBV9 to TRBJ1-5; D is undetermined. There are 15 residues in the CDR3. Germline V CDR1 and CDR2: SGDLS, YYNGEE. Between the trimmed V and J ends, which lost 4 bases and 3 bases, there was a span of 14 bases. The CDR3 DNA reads TGTGCCAGCAGCCCTAGGGCCGTTCTCAATCAGCCCCAGCATTTT. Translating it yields CASSPRAVLNQPQHF.

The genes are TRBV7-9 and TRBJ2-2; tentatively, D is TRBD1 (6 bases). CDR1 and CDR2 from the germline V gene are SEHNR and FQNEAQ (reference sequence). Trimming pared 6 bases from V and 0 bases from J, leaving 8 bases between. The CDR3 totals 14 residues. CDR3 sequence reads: CASRPGANTGELFF. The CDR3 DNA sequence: TGTGCCAGCAGACCAGGGGCGAACACCGGGGAGCTGTTTTTT.

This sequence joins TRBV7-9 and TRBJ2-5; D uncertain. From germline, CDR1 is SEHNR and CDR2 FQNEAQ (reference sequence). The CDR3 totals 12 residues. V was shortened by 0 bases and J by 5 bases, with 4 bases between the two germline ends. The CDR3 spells CASSLARETQYF. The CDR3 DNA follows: TGTGCCAGCAGCTTAGCGAGGGAGACCCAGTACTTC.

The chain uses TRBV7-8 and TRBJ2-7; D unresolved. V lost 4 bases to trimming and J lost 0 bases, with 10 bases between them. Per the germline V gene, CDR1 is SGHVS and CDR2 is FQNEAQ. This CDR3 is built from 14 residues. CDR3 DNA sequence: TGTGCCAGCAGCTATACCCCGTTCTCCTACGAGCAGTACTTC. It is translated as CASSYTPFSYEQYF.

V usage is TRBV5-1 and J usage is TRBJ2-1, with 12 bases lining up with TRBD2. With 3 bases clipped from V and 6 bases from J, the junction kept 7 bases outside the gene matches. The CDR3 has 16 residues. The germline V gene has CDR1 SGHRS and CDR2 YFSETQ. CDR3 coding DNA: TGCGCCAGCAGCTCCCAACTAGCGGGAGGACCCAATGAGCAGTTCTTC. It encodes CASSSQLAGGPNEQFF.

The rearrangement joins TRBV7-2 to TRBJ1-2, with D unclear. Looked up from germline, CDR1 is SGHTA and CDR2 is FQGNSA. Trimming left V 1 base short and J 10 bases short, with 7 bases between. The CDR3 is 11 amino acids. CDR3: CASSLGSHYTF. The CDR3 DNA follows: TGTGCCAGCAGCTTAGGGTCCCACTACACCTTC.

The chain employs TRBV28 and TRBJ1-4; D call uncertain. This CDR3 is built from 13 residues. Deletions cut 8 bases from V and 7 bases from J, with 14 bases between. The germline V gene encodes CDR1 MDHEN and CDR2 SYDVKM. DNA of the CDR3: TGTGCCAGCGCAGAATTCAACGGTGAAAAACTGTTTTTT. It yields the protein CASAEFNGEKLFF.

CDR3 sequence reads: CSVVWTAKNIQYF. The CDR3 DNA sequence: TGCAGCGTTGTCTGGACGGCCAAAAACATTCAGTACTTC. J is TRBJ2-4 and V is TRBV29-1; D is undetermined. The CDR3 spans 13 residues. Trimming stripped 4 bases from V and 1 base from J, with 8 bases between. Germline V gene sequence: CDR1 SQVTM, CDR2 ANQGSEA.

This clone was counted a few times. The CDR3 DNA follows: TGTGCCAGCAGCTTTTGGGGGGGCCACGAGCAGTACTTC. Translated: CASSFWGGHEQYF. The rearrangement uses TRBV7-2 and TRBJ2-7; D might be TRBD2 (7 bases). V lost 3 bases, J lost 5 bases, and 11 bases lay in between. Germline CDR1 and CDR2: SGHTA and FQGNSA. The CDR3 sequence is 13 residues long.

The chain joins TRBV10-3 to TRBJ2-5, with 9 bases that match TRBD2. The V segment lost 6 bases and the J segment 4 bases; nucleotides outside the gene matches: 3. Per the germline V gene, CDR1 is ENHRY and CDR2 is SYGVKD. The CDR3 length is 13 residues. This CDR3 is CAIRGAGGETQYF. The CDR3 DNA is TGTGCCATCAGAGGAGCGGGAGGAGAGACCCAGTACTTC.

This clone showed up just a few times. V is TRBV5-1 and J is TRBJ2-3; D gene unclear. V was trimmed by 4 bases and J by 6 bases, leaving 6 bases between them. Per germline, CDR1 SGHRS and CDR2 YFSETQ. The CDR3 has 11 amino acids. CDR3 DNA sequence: TGCGCCAGCAGCCCAGGCGATACGCAGTATTTT. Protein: CASSPGDTQYF. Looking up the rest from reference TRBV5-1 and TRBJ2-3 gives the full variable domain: KAGVTQTPRYLIKTRGQQVTLSCSPISGHRSVSWYQQTPGQGLQFLFEYFSETQRNKGNFPGRFSGRQFSNSRSEMNVSTLELGDSALYLCASSPGDTQYFGPGTRLTVL.

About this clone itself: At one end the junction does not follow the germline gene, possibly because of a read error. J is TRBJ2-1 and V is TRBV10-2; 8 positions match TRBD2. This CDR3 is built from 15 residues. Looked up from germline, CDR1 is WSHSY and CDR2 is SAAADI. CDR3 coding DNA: TGCGCCAGCAGGGAGTCTAGCGGGCCGTACAATGAGCAGTTCTTC. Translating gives CASRESSGPYNEQFF.